The 15 T cell receptor beta chains below all came from one sample that was sequenced in a study of chemoradiotherapy in HPV16-positive cancers. Here immunoSEQ multiplex PCR was the method, and the copy in TCRdb shows in-frame clones only, minus some. The sample lists about 5,400 clones, 70% to 90% occurring once. The sequenced sample was blood, obtained from a patient who underwent chemoradiotherapy. Receptors originate from a human donor with HPV-associated anogenital cancer.

V usage is TRBV5-1 and J usage is TRBJ1-5; D gene ambiguous. V lost 3 bases, J lost 7 bases, and 11 bases lay in between. CDR3 length: 13 residues. Germline CDR1 reads SGHRS; CDR2 reads YFSETQ. The CDR3 region is CASSSEGHQPQHF. The CDR3 DNA follows: TGCGCCAGCAGCTCCGAAGGTCACCAGCCCCAGCATTTT.

The rearrangement uses TRBV4-1 and TRBJ1-5; D is possibly TRBD1 (6 bases). The CDR3 spans 17 residues. Germline V gene sequence: CDR1 MGHRA, CDR2 YSYEKL. Deletions cut 4 bases from V and 1 base from J, with 17 bases between. The CDR3 reads CASSLPPGGLSNQPQHF. For the CDR3, the DNA is TGCGCCAGCAGCCTTCCACCGGGGGGCCTCAGCAATCAGCCCCAGCATTTT.

The CDR3 loop reads CASSKDRNTEAFF. In DNA form, the CDR3 reads TGCGCCAGCAGTAAGGACAGGAACACTGAAGCTTTCTTT. V is TRBV5-1 and J is TRBJ1-1; tentatively, D is TRBD1 (6 bases). Deletions cut 5 bases from V and 1 base from J, with 9 bases between. CDR1 is SGHRS and CDR2 is YFSETQ in the germline V gene. This CDR3 contains 13 residues.

The J gene is TRBJ2-1, the V gene TRBV15, with 10 bases fitting TRBD2. Germline CDR1 LNHNV, CDR2 YYDKDF (reference sequence). Trimming removed 6 bases from V and 7 bases from J; junction bases left unmatched: 12. The CDR3 covers 16 residues. The CDR3 sequence is CATSTGTGLAENEQFF. CDR3 DNA: TGTGCCACCAGTACCGGGACTGGACTAGCGGAAAATGAGCAGTTCTTC. The full variable domain, with the rest looked up from reference TRBV15 and TRBJ2-1, is DAMVIQNPRYQVTQFGKPVTLSCSQTLNHNVMYWYQQKSSQAPKLLFHYYDKDFNNEADTPDNFQSRRPNTSFCFLDIRSPGLGDTAMYLCATSTGTGLAENEQFFGPGTRLTVL.

This chain joins TRBV5-4 and TRBJ1-2; the D gene is possibly TRBD1 (6 bases). The CDR3 is 13 amino acids. Trimming stripped 5 bases from V and 5 bases from J, with 13 bases between. Germline CDR1 and CDR2: SGHNT and YYREEE (reference sequence). Here the CDR3 reads CASRHRAGYGYTF. The CDR3 DNA reads as TGTGCCAGCAGGCACAGGGCTGGGTATGGCTACACCTTC.

This clone occurred once. The CDR3 DNA reads TGTGCCAGCAGTCTCTACGGGAGCGTCGTCAAAAACATTCAGTACTTC. This encodes CASSLYGSVVKNIQYF. The genes are TRBV5-6 and TRBJ2-4; the D gene is possibly TRBD2 (6 bases). Trimming removed 5 bases from V and 3 bases from J, with 18 bases in between. Germline lookup yields CDR1 SGHDT and CDR2 YYEEEE. The CDR3 extends over 16 amino acids.

In this sample, this clone turned up once. The chain combines TRBV4-3 with TRBJ2-3; no clear D gene. Germline CDR1 and CDR2: LGHNA and YSLEER. The CDR3 extends over 14 amino acids. Trimming left V 0 bases short and J 5 bases short, with 9 bases between. CDR3 in DNA: TGCGCCAGCAGCCAAGACTCCAGGATAGATACGCAGTATTTT. As protein: CASSQDSRIDTQYF.

This rearrangement joins TRBV5-8 to TRBJ1-4; D uncertain. The V and J ends lost 5 bases and 0 bases respectively, with 20 bases between them. The CDR3 length is 18 residues. Germline V lookup: CDR1 SGHTS, CDR2 YDEGEE. The CDR3 loop is CASRRDWFPGATNEKLFF. The CDR3 DNA sequence: TGTGCCAGCAGACGTGATTGGTTTCCAGGAGCAACTAATGAAAAACTGTTTTTT.

V usage is TRBV4-2 and J usage is TRBJ2-7, with 8 nucleotides matching TRBD1. The CDR3 runs to 15 residues. Per germline, CDR1 LGHNA and CDR2 YNFKEQ. Germline trimming cut 0 bases from V and 5 bases from J; bases unmatched to any gene: 6. The CDR3 region has the DNA TGTGCCAGCAGCCAAGATGGGGGACAGGTCAACGAGCAGTACTTC. Amino acid sequence: CASSQDGGQVNEQYF.

This clone was detected once. The V gene is TRBV5-1, the J gene TRBJ2-2, with no clear D. V shed 4 bases and J shed 1 base, with 11 bases lying between them. CDR1 SGHRS and CDR2 YFSETQ come from the germline V gene. CDR3 size: 15 residues. The CDR3 reads CASSVRTENTGELFF. Here the CDR3 DNA reads TGCGCCAGCAGCGTGCGCACGGAGAACACCGGGGAGCTGTTTTTT.

The rearrangement links TRBV6-5 to TRBJ2-7; D is ambiguous. CDR3 length: 14 residues. Germline V gene data show CDR1 as MNHEY and CDR2 as SVGAGI. V lost 8 bases, J lost 3 bases, and 17 bases lay in between. The CDR3: CASARVAELYEQYF. The CDR3 nucleotides read TGTGCCAGCGCGAGAGTCGCCGAGCTCTACGAGCAGTACTTC.

The chain carries TRBV5-1 and TRBJ1-3; D may be TRBD1 (5 bases). The CDR3 runs to 14 residues. Deletions cut 6 bases from V and 2 bases from J, with 12 bases between. From germline, CDR1 is SGHRS and CDR2 YFSETQ. The CDR3 DNA follows: TGCGCCAGCAACCCAACGGGGGCTGGAAACACCATATATTTT. It yields the protein CASNPTGAGNTIYF.

This chain joins TRBV19 and TRBJ2-3; 11 positions match TRBD2. The CDR3 totals 14 residues. V shed 6 bases and J 3 bases; nucleotides not matched to a gene: 2. CDR1 LNHDA and CDR2 SQIVND come from the germline V gene (reference sequence). CDR3 residues: CASRRLAGTDTQYF. CDR3 in DNA: TGTGCCAGTAGAAGACTAGCGGGGACAGATACGCAGTATTTT.

The chain joins TRBV30 to TRBJ2-5; possibly TRBD2 for D (6 bases). The germline V gene encodes CDR1 GTSNPN and CDR2 SVGIG (reference sequence). The CDR3 loop spans 13 amino acids. V was shortened by 3 bases and J by 5 bases, with 13 bases between the two germline ends. The CDR3 DNA is TGTGCCTGGAGCGCGGGGCGAAGGGAGACCCAGTACTTC. Protein product: CAWSAGRRETQYF.

The chain recombines TRBV27 with TRBJ2-1; 13 positions agree with TRBD2. Germline CDR1 MNHEY, CDR2 SMNVEV (reference sequence). This CDR3 comprises 20 residues. Trimming removed 6 bases from V and 1 base from J; junction bases left unmatched: 15. For the CDR3, the DNA is TGTGCCAGCAGACCCGAGGGGTGGACTAGCGGGGGCCTTTCCTACAATGAGCAGTTCTTC. This gives the protein CASRPEGWTSGGLSYNEQFF.